A single sample is the source of the 22 T cell receptor beta chains below, sequenced in a study of long-term antiretroviral therapy in people with HIV (dated by TCRdb to 2021 to 2024). Sequencing of the TRB variable region was done with the immunoSEQ hsTCRB v3.0 assay at survey level resolution. What TCRdb holds here is the immuneACCESS table cut down to in-frame rearrangements. Part of the clones is not present; checked against another copy, under half of the missing clones reflect an unresolved V gene, and the others are unexplained. Within this sample are tens of thousands of clones, with 90% to 95% of them counted one time only. The ten largest account for more than 8% of the sample. Sequencing was performed on unsorted PBMCs, taken 7.6 years after starting antiretroviral therapy. These receptors came from a woman aged 40-49 years with HIV.

The J gene is TRBJ2-2, the V gene TRBV18; D assignment may be TRBD1 or TRBD2 (6 bases each). CDR1 KGHSH and CDR2 LQKENI come from the germline V gene. V shed 2 bases and J shed 2 bases, with 18 bases lying between them. This CDR3 has 18 amino acids. The CDR3 here is CASSPVAMRGANTGELFF. CDR3 nucleotides: TGTGCCAGCTCACCAGTGGCGATGAGGGGGGCCAACACCGGGGAGCTGTTTTTT.

The chain links TRBV27 to TRBJ1-2; D perhaps matches TRBD1 (5 bases). Germline CDR1 and CDR2: MNHEY and SMNVEV (reference sequence). This CDR3 region has 13 residues. Trimming took 5 bases from V and 5 from J, leaving 12 bases between them. This CDR3 is CASSLRDGYGYTF. The DNA of the CDR3 is TGTGCCAGCAGTCTCAGGGATGGGTATGGCTACACCTTC.

The chain combines TRBV5-1 with TRBJ2-3; no clear D. The germline CDR1 and CDR2 sequences are SGHRS and YFSETQ. V was clipped by 1 base and J by 7 bases, with 25 bases between them. The CDR3 contains 18 residues. CDR3 region: CASSLNPTEGPPMNTQYF. In DNA, the CDR3 is TGCGCCAGCAGCTTGAATCCGACCGAAGGCCCCCCAATGAATACGCAGTATTTT.

The rearrangement links TRBV7-2 to TRBJ1-3; no firm D call. This CDR3 contains 13 residues. The germline gives CDR1 SGHTA, CDR2 FQGNSA. The V end lost 3 bases, the J end lost 4 bases, and 7 bases lay between the germline ends. The CDR3 DNA sequence: TGTGCCAGCAGCTTCCCTGGCGGAAACACCATATATTTT. This gives the protein CASSFPGGNTIYF.

The rearrangement links TRBV7-9 to TRBJ1-1; the D is unclear. Germline V gene lookup returns CDR1 SEHNR and CDR2 FQNEAQ (reference sequence). This CDR3 region has 15 residues. The V and J ends lost 4 bases and 0 bases respectively, with 12 bases between them. CDR3 in DNA: TGTGCCAGCAGCTGGACCGGGAGTATGAACACTGAAGCTTTCTTT. Translation gives CASSWTGSMNTEAFF.

The chain is built from TRBV13 and TRBJ2-7; D may be TRBD1 or TRBD2 (5 bases each). V lost 5 bases, J lost 3 bases, and 14 bases lay in between. The CDR3 loop spans 14 amino acids. Germline CDR1 reads PRHDT; CDR2 reads FYEKMQ (reference sequence). In DNA form, the CDR3 reads TGTGCCAGCAGCAATCGTGGGACCCACTACGAGCAGTACTTC. Translated: CASSNRGTHYEQYF. Full variable domain (missing parts from reference TRBV13 and TRBJ2-7): AAGVIQSPRHLIKEKRETATLKCYPIPRHDTVYWYQQGPGQDPQFLISFYEKMQSDKGSIPDRFSAQQFSDYHSELNMSSLELGDSALYFCASSNRGTHYEQYFGPGTRLTVT.

This CDR3 reads CASSPGRGGDTQYF. The CDR3, as DNA: TGCGCCAGCAGCCCTGGTCGCGGGGGGGATACGCAGTATTTT. This chain joins TRBV5-1 and TRBJ2-3; TRBD2 agrees at 8 bases. The J segment lost 6 bases and the V segment lost 4 bases, leaving 7 bases of the junction unmatched. Germline V gene data show CDR1 as SGHRS and CDR2 as YFSETQ. The CDR3 contains 14 residues.

This clone was counted once. This rearrangement joins TRBV30 to TRBJ1-6, with D uncertain. CDR3 length equals 14 residues. Looked up from germline, CDR1 is GTSNPN and CDR2 is SVGIG (reference sequence). V was cut by 0 bases and J by 12 bases, with 15 bases left in between. The CDR3 loop is CAWSVAQPIQPLHF. In DNA, the CDR3 is TGTGCCTGGAGTGTCGCGCAACCAATTCAACCCCTCCACTTT.

This chain joins TRBV5-1 and TRBJ2-1, with 11 bases that match TRBD1. In germline, CDR1 is SGHRS, CDR2 YFSETQ. This CDR3 region has 16 residues. Trimming took 0 bases from V and 3 from J; bases not matched to a gene: 2. The CDR3 DNA reads as TGCGCCAGCAGCTTGGGGACAGGGGGCTTCTACAATGAGCAGTTCTTC. Its translation: CASSLGTGGFYNEQFF. The full variable domain, with the rest looked up from reference TRBV5-1 and TRBJ2-1, is KAGVTQTPRYLIKTRGQQVTLSCSPISGHRSVSWYQQTPGQGLQFLFEYFSETQRNKGNFPGRFSGRQFSNSRSEMNVSTLELGDSALYLCASSLGTGGFYNEQFFGPGTRLTVL.

This chain uses TRBV2 with TRBJ2-1; 10 bases are shared with TRBD1. The junction had 6 bases not matched to a gene; V was cut back by 5 bases and J by 8 bases. Germline V gene data show CDR1 as SNHLY and CDR2 as FYNNEI. The CDR3 consists of 14 residues. The CDR3, as DNA: TGTGCCAGCAGTTTGGGACAGGGGACCGATGAGCAGTTCTTC. Translated, it gives CASSLGQGTDEQFF.

The gene calls are TRBV5-1 and TRBJ1-1; no clear D. CDR1 and CDR2 (germline): SGHRS, YFSETQ. With 4 bases removed from V and 0 bases from J, the gap between germline ends came to 13 bases. The CDR3 covers 15 residues. CDR3 sequence (DNA): TGCGCCAGCAGCGCCGGACGGACCCTGAACACTGAAGCTTTCTTT. This gives the protein CASSAGRTLNTEAFF.

V usage is TRBV7-9 and J usage is TRBJ1-1; 8 nucleotides match TRBD1. Germline values: CDR1 SEHNR, CDR2 FQNEAQ (reference sequence). This CDR3 spans 13 amino acids. With V trimmed by 11 bases and J by 1 base, 6 bases remained unmatched. The CDR3 loop reads CAGSQGENTEAFF. The CDR3 DNA reads TGTGCCGGATCACAGGGGGAGAACACTGAAGCTTTCTTT.

The rearrangement uses TRBV27 and TRBJ2-1, with TRBD2 as a possible D gene (6 bases). This CDR3 is built from 17 residues. Trimming took off 5 bases at V and 6 bases at J, with 23 bases between the two ends. Germline V gene lookup returns CDR1 MNHEY and CDR2 SMNVEV (reference sequence). The chain's CDR3 is CASSPLAPVLPRNEQFF. CDR3 coding DNA: TGTGCCAGCAGTCCCCTAGCGCCGGTGCTCCCTCGCAATGAGCAGTTCTTC.

The CDR3 region has the DNA TGCGCCAGCAGCCAAGAGGAGCAGGATAACTATGGCTACACCTTC. The encoded protein is CASSQEEQDNYGYTF. The gene calls are TRBV4-1 and TRBJ1-2, with unresolved D. The CDR3 consists of 15 residues. Germline V CDR1 and CDR2: MGHRA, YSYEKL. Trimming left V 0 bases short and J 1 base short, with 9 bases between.

The chain joins TRBV5-1 to TRBJ2-1, with no clear D. The CDR3 has 15 amino acids. The V end was cut by 0 bases, the J end by 6 bases, with 13 bases between. Germline V CDR1 and CDR2: SGHRS, YFSETQ. CDR3 region: CASSLEPLYPNEQFF. For the CDR3, the DNA is TGCGCCAGCAGCTTGGAACCCTTGTATCCCAATGAGCAGTTCTTC.

The chain links TRBV6-5 to TRBJ1-6; tentative D call: TRBD1 (5 bases). The CDR3 is 16 residues long. The germline gives CDR1 MNHEY, CDR2 SVGAGI. The V gene lost 0 bases and the J gene lost 5 bases, with 11 bases spanning the gap. This CDR3 reads CASSYSRTSHNSPLHF. For the CDR3, the DNA is TGTGCCAGCAGTTACTCCCGGACATCTCATAATTCACCCCTCCACTTT.

The chain couples TRBV5-4 to TRBJ2-3; 9 bases line up with TRBD2. The V gene end was trimmed by 3 bases and the J gene end by 0 bases; junction bases not matched to a gene: 14. Germline CDR1 and CDR2: SGHNT and YYREEE (reference sequence). The CDR3 extends over 19 amino acids. The CDR3 DNA is TGTGCCAGCAGCTCGGCCCAACTAGCGGGTCCCAAAAGCACAGATACGCAGTATTTT. This translates into CASSSAQLAGPKSTDTQYF.

The chain employs TRBV19 and TRBJ2-7; 11 bases line up with TRBD1. Germline CDR1 reads LNHDA; CDR2 reads SQIVND (reference sequence). The CDR3 consists of 15 residues. V was pared by 4 bases and J by 3 bases, with 5 bases of the junction left unmatched. CDR3 in amino acids: CASSTAGTGGYEQYF. The CDR3 nucleotides are TGTGCCAGTAGTACTGCCGGGACAGGGGGCTACGAGCAGTACTTC.

This chain joins TRBV4-3 and TRBJ2-3; D perhaps matches TRBD2 (5 bases). Germline V gene data show CDR1 as LGHNA and CDR2 as YSLEER. This CDR3 has 18 amino acids. Trimming removed 2 bases at V and 6 bases at J, with 24 bases between. The CDR3 is CASSQFVQSGSLGDTQYF. CDR3 DNA: TGCGCCAGCAGCCAATTCGTCCAAAGCGGATCGTTAGGCGATACGCAGTATTTT.

V gene TRBV28 combines with J gene TRBJ1-2; D call uncertain. The ends were cut back, 2 bases at V and 5 bases at J, with 6 bases in the middle. The CDR3 sequence is 12 residues long. Germline V gene lookup returns CDR1 MDHEN and CDR2 SYDVKM. CDR3 amino acids: CASSLTEYGYTF. CDR3 nucleotides: TGTGCCAGCAGTTTAACAGAATATGGCTACACCTTC.

The V and J genes are TRBV2 and TRBJ1-2, with D hard to call. The CDR3 extends over 13 amino acids. V dropped 6 bases and J dropped 8 bases, with 16 bases sitting between them. Germline-derived CDR1 and CDR2 are SNHLY and FYNNEI. In DNA form, the CDR3 reads TGTGCCAGCAGGGCGGCCATATCGGGGGGCTACACCTTC. Translated: CASRAAISGGYTF. Combining the CDR3 with reference TRBV2 and TRBJ1-2 gives the whole variable domain EPEVTQTPSHQVTQMGQEVILRCVPISNHLYFYWYRQILGQKVEFLVSFYNNEISEKSEIFDDQFSVERPDGSNFTLKIRSTKLEDSAMYFCASRAAISGGYTFGSGTRLTVV.

This chain uses TRBV15 with TRBJ1-1, with D unclear. Germline V lookup: CDR1 LNHNV, CDR2 YYDKDF (reference sequence). The germline V and J ends were trimmed by 11 bases and 5 bases, with 15 bases remaining between them. The CDR3 consists of 12 residues. In nucleotides, the CDR3 is TGTGCCCAGAAAGGAGATCGAACTGAAGCTTTCTTT. It encodes CAQKGDRTEAFF.